Below, one T cell receptor beta chain is given with its context. What it recognizes is unknown. V was clipped by 8 bases and J by 7 bases, with 9 bases between them. Germline V gene data show CDR1 as MNHEY and CDR2 as SVGAGI. The CDR3 has 11 amino acids. The sample comes from a study of T cell responses to AZD1222 COVID-19 vaccine. Study-wide findings and caveats: White British people made up most donors, females outnumbered males, and clonal diversity was possibly underestimated.

The table came from immunoSEQ multiplex PCR; TCRdb's copy has only in-frame clones and leaves some out. The data hold 130,000 to 150,000 clones, with about 89% observed a single time. This chain connects TRBV6-5 to TRBJ2-1; a weak D match, TRBD1 (5 bases). The sequence was collected from an adult in good health. Material: peripheral blood, obtained on day 0 of MenACWY control vaccination. For the CDR3, the DNA is TGTGCCAGCCAGGGTGCTAATGAGCAGTTCTTC. It yields the protein CASQGANEQFF.